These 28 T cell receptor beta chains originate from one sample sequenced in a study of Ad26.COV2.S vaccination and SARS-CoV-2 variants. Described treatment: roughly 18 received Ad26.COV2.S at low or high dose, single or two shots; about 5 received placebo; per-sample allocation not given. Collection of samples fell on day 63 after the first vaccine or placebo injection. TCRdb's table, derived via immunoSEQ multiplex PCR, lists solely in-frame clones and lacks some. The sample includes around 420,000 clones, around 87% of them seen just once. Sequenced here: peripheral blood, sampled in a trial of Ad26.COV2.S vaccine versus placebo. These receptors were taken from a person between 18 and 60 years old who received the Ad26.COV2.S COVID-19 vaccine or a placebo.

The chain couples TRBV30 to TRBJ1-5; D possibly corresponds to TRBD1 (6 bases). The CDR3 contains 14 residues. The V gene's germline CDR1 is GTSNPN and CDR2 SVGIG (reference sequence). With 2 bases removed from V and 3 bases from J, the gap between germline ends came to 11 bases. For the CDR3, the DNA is TGTGCCTGGAGTACGGGGGGCCTCAATCAGCCCCAGCATTTT. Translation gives CAWSTGGLNQPQHF.

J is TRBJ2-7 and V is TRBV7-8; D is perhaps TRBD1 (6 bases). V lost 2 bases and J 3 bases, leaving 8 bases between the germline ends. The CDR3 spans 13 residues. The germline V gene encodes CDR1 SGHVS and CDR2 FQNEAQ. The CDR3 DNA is TGTGCCAGCAGCTTAAGGGACATCTACGAGCAGTACTTC. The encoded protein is CASSLRDIYEQYF.

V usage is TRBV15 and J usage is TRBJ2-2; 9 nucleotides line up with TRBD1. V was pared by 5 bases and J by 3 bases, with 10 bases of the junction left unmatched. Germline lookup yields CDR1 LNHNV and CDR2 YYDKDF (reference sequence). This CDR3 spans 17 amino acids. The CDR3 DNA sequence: TGTGCCACCAGCCCGAAACCAGGACAGGGGCACACCGGGGAGCTGTTTTTT. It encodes CATSPKPGQGHTGELFF.

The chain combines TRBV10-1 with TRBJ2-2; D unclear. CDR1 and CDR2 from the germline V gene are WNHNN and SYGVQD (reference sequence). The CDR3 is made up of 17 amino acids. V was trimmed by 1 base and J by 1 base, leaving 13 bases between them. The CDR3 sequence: CASSEYFGRLNTGELFF. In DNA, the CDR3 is TGCGCCAGCAGTGAGTATTTCGGACGGTTGAACACCGGGGAGCTGTTTTTT.

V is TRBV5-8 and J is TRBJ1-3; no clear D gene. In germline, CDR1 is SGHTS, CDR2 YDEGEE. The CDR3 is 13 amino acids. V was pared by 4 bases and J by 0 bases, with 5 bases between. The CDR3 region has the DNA TGTGCCAGCAGCACACACTCTGGAAACACCATATATTTT. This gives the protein CASSTHSGNTIYF.

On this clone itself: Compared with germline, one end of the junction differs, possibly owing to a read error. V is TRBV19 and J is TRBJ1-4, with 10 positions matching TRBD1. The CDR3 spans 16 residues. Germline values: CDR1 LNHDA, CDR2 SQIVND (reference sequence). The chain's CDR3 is CASSMTPDRGGRWFVF. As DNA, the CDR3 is TGTGCCAGTAGTATGACCCCGGACAGGGGGGGTCGATGGTTTGTTTTT.

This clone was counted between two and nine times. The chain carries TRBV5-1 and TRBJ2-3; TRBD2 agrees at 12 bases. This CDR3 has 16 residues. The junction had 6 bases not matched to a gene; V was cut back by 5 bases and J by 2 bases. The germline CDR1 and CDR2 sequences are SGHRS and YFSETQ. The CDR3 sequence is CASSLAGGQDTDTQYF. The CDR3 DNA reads TGCGCCAGCAGTCTAGCGGGGGGGCAGGACACAGATACGCAGTATTTT. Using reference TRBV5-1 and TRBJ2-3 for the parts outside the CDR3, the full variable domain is KAGVTQTPRYLIKTRGQQVTLSCSPISGHRSVSWYQQTPGQGLQFLFEYFSETQRNKGNFPGRFSGRQFSNSRSEMNVSTLELGDSALYLCASSLAGGQDTDTQYFGPGTRLTVL.

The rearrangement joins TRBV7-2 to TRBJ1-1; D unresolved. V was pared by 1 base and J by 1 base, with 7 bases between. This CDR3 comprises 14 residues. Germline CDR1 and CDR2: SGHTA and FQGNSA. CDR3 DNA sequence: TGTGCCAGCAGCTTAGTTCCAGAGAACACTGAAGCTTTCTTT. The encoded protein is CASSLVPENTEAFF. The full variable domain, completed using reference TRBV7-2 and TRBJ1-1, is GAGVSQSPSNKVTEKGKDVELRCDPISGHTALYWYRQSLGQGLEFLIYFQGNSAPDKSGLPSDRFSAERTGGSVSTLTIQRTQQEDSAVYLCASSLVPENTEAFFGQGTRLTVV.

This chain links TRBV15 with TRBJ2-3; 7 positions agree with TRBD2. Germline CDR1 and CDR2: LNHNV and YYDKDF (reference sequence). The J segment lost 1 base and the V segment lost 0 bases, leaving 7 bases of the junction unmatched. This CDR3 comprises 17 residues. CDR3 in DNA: TGTGCCACCAGCAGAGAAGGAATCCGGGGGGGCACAGATACGCAGTATTTT. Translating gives CATSREGIRGGTDTQYF.

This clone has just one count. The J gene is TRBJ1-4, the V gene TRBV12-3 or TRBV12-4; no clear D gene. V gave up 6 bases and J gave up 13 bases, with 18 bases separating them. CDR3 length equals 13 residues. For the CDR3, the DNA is TGTGCCAGCAGAGGGCGGAGAGGGAGAGGACTGTTTTTT. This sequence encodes CASRGRRGRGLFF.

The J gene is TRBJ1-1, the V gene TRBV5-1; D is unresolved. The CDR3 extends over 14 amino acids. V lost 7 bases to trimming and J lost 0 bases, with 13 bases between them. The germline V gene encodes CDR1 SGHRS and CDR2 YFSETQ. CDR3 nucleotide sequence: TGCGCCAGCGGTTTGGATGGGATGAACACTGAAGCTTTCTTT. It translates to CASGLDGMNTEAFF.

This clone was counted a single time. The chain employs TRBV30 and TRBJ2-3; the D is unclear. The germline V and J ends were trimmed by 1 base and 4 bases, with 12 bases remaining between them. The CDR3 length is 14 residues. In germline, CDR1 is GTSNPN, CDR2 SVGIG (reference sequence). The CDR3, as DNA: TGTGCCTGGAGTGGTGGCTTGGCCCCAGATACGCAGTATTTT. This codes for CAWSGGLAPDTQYF. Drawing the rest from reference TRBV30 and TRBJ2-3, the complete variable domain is SQTIHQWPATLVQPVGSPLSLECTVEGTSNPNLYWYRQAAGRGLQLLFYSVGIGQISSEVPQNLSASRPQDRQFILSSKKLLLSDSGFYLCAWSGGLAPDTQYFGPGTRLTVL.

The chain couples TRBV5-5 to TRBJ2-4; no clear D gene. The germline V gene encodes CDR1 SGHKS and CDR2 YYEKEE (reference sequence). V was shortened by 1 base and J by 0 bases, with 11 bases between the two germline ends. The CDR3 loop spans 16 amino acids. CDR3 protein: CASSLPHGLAKNIQYF. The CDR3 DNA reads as TGTGCCAGCAGCTTGCCCCACGGTTTAGCCAAAAACATTCAGTACTTC.

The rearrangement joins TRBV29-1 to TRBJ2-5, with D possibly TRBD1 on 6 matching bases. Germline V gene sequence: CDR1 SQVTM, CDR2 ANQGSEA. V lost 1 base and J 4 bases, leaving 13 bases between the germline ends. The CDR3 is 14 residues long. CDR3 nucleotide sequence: TGCAGCGTTGAAGTAGGGGGTACAGCAGAGACCCAGTACTTC. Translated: CSVEVGGTAETQYF. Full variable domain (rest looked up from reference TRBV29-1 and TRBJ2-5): SAVISQKPSRDICQRGTSLTIQCQVDSQVTMMFWYRQQPGQSLTLIATANQGSEATYESGFVIDKFPISRPNLTFSTLTVSNMSPEDSSIYLCSVEVGGTAETQYFGPGTRLLVL.

CDR3 sequence reads: CASRTGTSYNSPLHF. Here the CDR3 DNA reads TGTGCCAGCAGGACCGGGACCTCCTATAATTCACCCCTCCACTTT. The gene calls are TRBV7-2 and TRBJ1-6, with D possibly TRBD1 on 5 matching bases. The CDR3 totals 15 residues. V gave up 6 bases and J gave up 0 bases, with 9 bases separating them. Looked up from germline, CDR1 is SGHTA and CDR2 is FQGNSA.

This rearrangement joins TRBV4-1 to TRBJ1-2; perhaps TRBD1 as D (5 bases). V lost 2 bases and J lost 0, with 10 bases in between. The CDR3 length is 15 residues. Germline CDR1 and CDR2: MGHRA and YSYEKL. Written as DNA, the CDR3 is TGCGCCAGCAGCCAAAAGGACACCACTAACTATGGCTACACCTTC. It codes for CASSQKDTTNYGYTF.

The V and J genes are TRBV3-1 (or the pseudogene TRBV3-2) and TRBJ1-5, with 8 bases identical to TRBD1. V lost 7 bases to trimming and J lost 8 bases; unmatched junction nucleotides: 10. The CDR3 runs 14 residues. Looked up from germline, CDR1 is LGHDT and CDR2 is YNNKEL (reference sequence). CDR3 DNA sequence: TGTGCCAGCACCAACCGGACAGGGAGCAAGCCCCAGCATTTT. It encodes CASTNRTGSKPQHF.

The CDR3 nucleotides read TGTGCCACCAGCAGAGACCGGGACAGGGGTAGTAATGAGCAGTTCTTC. Its protein product is CATSRDRDRGSNEQFF. The rearrangement uses TRBV15 and TRBJ2-1, with TRBD1 matching over 10 bases. Looked up from germline, CDR1 is LNHNV and CDR2 is YYDKDF (reference sequence). This CDR3 has 16 amino acids. V was clipped by 0 bases and J by 7 bases; unmatched bases: 6.

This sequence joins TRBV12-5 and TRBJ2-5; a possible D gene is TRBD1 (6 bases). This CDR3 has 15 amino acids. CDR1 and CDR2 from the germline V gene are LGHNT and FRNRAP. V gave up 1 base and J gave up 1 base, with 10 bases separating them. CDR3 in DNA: TGTGCTAGTGGTTTGGCAGGGGAGCCCCAAGAGACCCAGTACTTC. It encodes CASGLAGEPQETQYF.

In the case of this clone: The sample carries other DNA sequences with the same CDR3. CDR3 amino acids: CATSEGNTEAFF. The CDR3 DNA sequence: TGTGCCACCAGTGAGGGGAACACTGAAGCTTTCTTT. The chain joins TRBV24-1 to TRBJ1-1; unclear D gene. Trimming took 4 bases from V and 1 from J, leaving 3 bases between them. Per germline, CDR1 KGHDR and CDR2 SFDVKD. This CDR3 is 12 amino acids long.

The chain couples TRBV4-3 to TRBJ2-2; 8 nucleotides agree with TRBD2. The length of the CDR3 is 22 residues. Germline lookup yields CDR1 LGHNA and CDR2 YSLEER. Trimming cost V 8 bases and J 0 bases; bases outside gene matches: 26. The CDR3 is CASPKTRTGGPKHPSNTGELFF. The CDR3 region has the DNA TGCGCCAGCCCTAAGACGAGAACGGGGGGGCCCAAACACCCCTCGAACACCGGGGAGCTGTTTTTT.

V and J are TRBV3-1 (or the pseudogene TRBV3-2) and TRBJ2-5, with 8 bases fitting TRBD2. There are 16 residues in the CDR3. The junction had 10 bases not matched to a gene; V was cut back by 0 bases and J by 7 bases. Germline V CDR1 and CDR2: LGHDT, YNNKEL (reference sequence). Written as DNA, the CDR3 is TGTGCCAGCAGCCAAGATCCGGGGGGGCGGTTCGGGACCCAGTACTTC. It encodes CASSQDPGGRFGTQYF.

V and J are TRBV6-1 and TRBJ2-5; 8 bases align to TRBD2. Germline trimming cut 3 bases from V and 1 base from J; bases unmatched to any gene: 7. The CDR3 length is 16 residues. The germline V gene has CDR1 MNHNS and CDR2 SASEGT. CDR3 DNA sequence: TGTGCCAGCAGTGAGAGGGTAGCGGGGTCCCAAGAGACCCAGTACTTC. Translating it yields CASSERVAGSQETQYF.

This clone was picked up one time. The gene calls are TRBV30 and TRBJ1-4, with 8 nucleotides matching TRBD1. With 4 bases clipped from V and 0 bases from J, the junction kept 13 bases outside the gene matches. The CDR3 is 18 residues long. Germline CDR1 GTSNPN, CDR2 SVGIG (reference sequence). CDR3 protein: CAWTGTGANRATNEKLFF. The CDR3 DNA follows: TGTGCCTGGACGGGGACAGGAGCCAACCGAGCAACTAATGAAAAACTGTTTTTT.

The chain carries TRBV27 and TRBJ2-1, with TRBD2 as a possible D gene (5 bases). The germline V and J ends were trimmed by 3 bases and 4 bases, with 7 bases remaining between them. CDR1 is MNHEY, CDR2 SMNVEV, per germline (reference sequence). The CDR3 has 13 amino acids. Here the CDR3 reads CASSFLAYNEQFF. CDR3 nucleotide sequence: TGTGCCAGCAGTTTCTTAGCGTACAATGAGCAGTTCTTC.

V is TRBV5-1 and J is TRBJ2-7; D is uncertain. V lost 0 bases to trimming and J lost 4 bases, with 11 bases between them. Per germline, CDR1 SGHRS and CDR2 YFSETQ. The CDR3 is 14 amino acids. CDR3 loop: CASSLDRHSYEQYF. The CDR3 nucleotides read TGCGCCAGCAGCTTGGATCGACATTCTTACGAGCAGTACTTC.

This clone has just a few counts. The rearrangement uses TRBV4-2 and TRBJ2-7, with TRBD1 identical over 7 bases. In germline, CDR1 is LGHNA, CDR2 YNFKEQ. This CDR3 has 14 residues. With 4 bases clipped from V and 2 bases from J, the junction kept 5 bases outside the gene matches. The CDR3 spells CASSLPGTAYEQYF. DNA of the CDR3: TGTGCCAGCAGCCTACCCGGGACAGCCTACGAGCAGTACTTC.

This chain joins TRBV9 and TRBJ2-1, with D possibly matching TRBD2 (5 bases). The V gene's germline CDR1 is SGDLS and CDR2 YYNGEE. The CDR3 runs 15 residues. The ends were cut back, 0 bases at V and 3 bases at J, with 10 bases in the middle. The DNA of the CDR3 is TGTGCCAGCAGCGTAGGAGAGGGCTTCTACAATGAGCAGTTCTTC. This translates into CASSVGEGFYNEQFF. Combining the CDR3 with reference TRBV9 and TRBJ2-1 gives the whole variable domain DSGVTQTPKHLITATGQRVTLRCSPRSGDLSVYWYQQSLDQGLQFLIQYYNGEERAKGNILERFSAQQFPDLHSELNLSSLELGDSALYFCASSVGEGFYNEQFFGPGTRLTVL.